This T cell receptor (beta chain) appears in the sequencing data of a study of blood T cell repertoires in COVID-19. V dropped 4 bases and J dropped 4; count of bases not matched to a gene: 1. Germline V gene sequence: CDR1 MDHEN, CDR2 SYDVKM. The CDR3 totals 13 residues. How the authors handled the data: Nucleated cell counts were estimated from reference gene primer amplification. Here immunoSEQ multiplex PCR was the method, and the copy in TCRdb shows in-frame clones only, minus some. V, J and clone size are those of that table, while D and trimming were read from the DNA. The table records about 190,000 clones, over 75% of them present only once.

The sequence was obtained from a woman aged 40-49 years who had recovered from COVID-19. The rearrangement links TRBV28 to TRBJ1-5, with TRBD1 matching 7 bases. Sequenced sample: peripheral blood. CDR3 DNA sequence: TGTGCCAGCAGTTGGACAGGAAATCAGCCCCAGCATTTT. It yields the protein CASSWTGNQPQHF.